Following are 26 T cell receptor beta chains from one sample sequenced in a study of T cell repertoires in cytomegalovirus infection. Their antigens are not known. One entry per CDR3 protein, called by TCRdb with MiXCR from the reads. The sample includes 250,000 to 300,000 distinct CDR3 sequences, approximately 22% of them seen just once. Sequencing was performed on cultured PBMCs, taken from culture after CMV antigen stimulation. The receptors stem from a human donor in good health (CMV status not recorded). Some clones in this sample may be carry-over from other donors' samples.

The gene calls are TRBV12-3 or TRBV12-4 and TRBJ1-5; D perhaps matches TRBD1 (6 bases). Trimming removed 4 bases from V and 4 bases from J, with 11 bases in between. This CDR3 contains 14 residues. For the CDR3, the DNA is TGTGCCAGCAGTTCCTACAGGGCAAATCAGCCCCAGCATTTT. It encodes CASSSYRANQPQHF.

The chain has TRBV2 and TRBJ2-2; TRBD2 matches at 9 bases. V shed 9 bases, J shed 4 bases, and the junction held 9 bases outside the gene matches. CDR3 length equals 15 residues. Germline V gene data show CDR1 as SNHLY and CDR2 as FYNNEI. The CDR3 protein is CARGGGLAGTGELFF. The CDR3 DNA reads TGTGCCAGAGGGGGGGGACTAGCTGGCACCGGGGAGCTGTTTTTT. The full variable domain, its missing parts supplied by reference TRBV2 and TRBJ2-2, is EPEVTQTPSHQVTQMGQEVILRCVPISNHLYFYWYRQILGQKVEFLVSFYNNEISEKSEIFDDQFSVERPDGSNFTLKIRSTKLEDSAMYFCARGGGLAGTGELFFGEGSRLTVL.

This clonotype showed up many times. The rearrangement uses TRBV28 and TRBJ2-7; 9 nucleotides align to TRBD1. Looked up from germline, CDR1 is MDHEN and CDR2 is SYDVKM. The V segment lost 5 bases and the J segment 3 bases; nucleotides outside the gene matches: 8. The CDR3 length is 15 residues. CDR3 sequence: CASSHKGQGFYEQYF. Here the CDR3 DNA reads TGTGCCAGCAGTCATAAGGGACAGGGTTTCTACGAGCAGTACTTC.

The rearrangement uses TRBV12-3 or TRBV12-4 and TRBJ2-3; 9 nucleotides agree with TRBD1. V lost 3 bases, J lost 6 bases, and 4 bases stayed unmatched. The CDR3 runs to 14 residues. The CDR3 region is CASSFGDRADTQYF. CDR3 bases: TGTGCCAGCAGTTTTGGGGACAGGGCTGATACGCAGTATTTT.

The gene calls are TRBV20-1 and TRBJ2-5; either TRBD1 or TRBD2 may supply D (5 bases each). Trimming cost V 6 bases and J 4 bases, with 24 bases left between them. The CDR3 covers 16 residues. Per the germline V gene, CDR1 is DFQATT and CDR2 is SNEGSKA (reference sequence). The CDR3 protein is CSAQSPQEAGLETQYF. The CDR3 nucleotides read TGCAGTGCCCAATCCCCCCAGGAGGCAGGGCTAGAGACCCAGTACTTC.

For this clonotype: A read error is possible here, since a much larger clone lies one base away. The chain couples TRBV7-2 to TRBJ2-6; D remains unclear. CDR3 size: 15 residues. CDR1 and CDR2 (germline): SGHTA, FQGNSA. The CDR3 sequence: CANSPQSAGANVLTF. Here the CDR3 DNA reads TGTGCCAACAGCCCGCAATCAGCAGGGGCCAACGTCCTGACTTTC. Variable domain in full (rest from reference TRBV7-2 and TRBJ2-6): GAGVSQSPSNKVTEKGKDVELRCDPISGHTALYWYRQSLGQGLEFLIYFQGNSAPDKSGLPSDRFSAERTGGSVSTLTIQRTQQEDSAVYLCANSPQSAGANVLTFGAGSRLTVL.

The DNA of the CDR3 is TGTGCCAGCAGTTTCCTTACAGGGGGCGCTGAGGGGGGCTACACCTTC. It specifies CASSFLTGGAEGGYTF. The chain links TRBV6-6 to TRBJ1-2; 9 bases match TRBD1. CDR1 is MNHNY, CDR2 SVGAGI, per germline (reference sequence). Losses at the gene ends were 4 bases for V and 8 bases for J; bases not matched to a gene: 14. CDR3 length equals 16 residues.

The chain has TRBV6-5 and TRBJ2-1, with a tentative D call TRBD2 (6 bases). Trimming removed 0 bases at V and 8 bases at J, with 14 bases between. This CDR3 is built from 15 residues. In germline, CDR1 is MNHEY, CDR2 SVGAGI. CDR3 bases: TGTGCCAGCAGTTACTCCGGGGGTGGTGGCCATGAGCAGTTCTTC. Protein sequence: CASSYSGGGGHEQFF.

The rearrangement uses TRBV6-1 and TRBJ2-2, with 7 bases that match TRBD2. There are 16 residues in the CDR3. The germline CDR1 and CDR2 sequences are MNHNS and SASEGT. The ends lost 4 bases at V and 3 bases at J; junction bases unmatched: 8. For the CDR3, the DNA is TGTGCCAGCAGTGGGGGGGGTACTGTGGACACCGGGGAGCTGTTTTTT. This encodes CASSGGGTVDTGELFF.

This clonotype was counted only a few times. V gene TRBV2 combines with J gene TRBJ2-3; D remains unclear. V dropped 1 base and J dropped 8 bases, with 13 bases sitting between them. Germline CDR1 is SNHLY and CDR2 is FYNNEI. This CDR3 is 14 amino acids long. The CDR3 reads CASSEDPNVGTQYF. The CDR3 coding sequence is TGTGCCAGCAGTGAAGACCCGAATGTGGGTACGCAGTATTTT.

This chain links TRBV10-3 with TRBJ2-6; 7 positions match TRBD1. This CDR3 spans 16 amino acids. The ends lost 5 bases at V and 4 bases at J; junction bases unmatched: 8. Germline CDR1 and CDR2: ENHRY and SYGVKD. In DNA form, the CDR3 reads TGTGCCATCAGTCGTGAGACAGGGTTCGGGGCCAACGTCCTGACTTTC. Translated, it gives CAISRETGFGANVLTF.

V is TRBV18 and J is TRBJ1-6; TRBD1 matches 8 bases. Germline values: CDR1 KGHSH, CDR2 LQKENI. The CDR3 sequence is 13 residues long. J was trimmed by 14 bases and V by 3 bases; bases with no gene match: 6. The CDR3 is CASSPDREITLHF. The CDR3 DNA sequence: TGTGCCAGCTCACCGGACAGGGAGATCACCCTCCACTTT.

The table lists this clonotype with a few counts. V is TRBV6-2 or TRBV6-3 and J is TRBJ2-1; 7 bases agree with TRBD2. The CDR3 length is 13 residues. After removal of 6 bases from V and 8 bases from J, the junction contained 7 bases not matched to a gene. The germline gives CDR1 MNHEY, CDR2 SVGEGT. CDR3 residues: CASSLGLVDEQFF. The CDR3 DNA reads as TGTGCCAGCAGCCTCGGACTAGTTGATGAGCAGTTCTTC.

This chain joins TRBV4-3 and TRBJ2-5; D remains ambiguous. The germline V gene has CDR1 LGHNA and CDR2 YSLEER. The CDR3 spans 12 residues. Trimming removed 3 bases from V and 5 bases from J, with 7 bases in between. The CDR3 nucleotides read TGCGCCAGCAGCCAGTGCAAGGAGACCCAGTACTTC. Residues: CASSQCKETQYF.

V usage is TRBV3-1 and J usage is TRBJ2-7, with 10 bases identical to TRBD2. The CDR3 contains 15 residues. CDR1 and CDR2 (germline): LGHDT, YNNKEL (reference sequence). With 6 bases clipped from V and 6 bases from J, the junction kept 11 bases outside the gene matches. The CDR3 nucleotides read TGTGCCAGCAGTCCTGCTAGCGGGAGTTTAGTCGAGCAGTACTTC. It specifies CASSPASGSLVEQYF.

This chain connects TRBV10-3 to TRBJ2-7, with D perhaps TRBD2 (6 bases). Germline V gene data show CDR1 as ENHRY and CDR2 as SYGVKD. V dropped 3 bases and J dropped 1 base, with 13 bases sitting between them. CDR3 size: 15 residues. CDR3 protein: CAISDQAGMSYEQYF. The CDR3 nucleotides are TGTGCCATCAGTGATCAGGCGGGAATGTCCTACGAGCAGTACTTC.

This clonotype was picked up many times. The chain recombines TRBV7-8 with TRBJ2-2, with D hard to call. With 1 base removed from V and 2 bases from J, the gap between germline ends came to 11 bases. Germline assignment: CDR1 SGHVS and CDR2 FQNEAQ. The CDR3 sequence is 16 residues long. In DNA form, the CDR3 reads TGTGCCAGCAGCTTAGGGTCGGCTACTAACACCGGGGAGCTGTTTTTT. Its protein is CASSLGSATNTGELFF.

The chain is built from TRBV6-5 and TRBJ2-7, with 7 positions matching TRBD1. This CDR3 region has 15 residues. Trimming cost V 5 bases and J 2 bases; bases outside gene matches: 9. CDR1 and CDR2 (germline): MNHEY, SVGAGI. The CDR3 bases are TGTGCCAGCAGTCAGGGGGACAGATATACCTACGAGCAGTACTTC. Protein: CASSQGDRYTYEQYF.

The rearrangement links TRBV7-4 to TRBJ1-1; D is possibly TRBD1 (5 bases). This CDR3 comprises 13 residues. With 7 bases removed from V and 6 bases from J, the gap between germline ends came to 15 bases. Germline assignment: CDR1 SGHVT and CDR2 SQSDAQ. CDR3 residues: CASTRGIRAEAFF. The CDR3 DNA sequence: TGTGCCAGCACCCGGGGGATTAGGGCTGAAGCTTTCTTT.

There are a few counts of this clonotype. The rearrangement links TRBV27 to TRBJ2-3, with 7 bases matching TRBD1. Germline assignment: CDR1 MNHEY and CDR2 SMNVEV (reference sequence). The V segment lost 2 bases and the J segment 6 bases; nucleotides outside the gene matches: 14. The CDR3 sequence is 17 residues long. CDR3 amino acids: CASSLSAAGGYWDTQYF. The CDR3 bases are TGTGCCAGCAGTTTAAGCGCGGCAGGGGGTTATTGGGATACGCAGTATTTT.

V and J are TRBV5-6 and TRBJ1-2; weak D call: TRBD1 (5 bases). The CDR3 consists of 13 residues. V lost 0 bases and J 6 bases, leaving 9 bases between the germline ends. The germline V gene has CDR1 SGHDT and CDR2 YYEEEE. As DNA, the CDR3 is TGTGCCAGCAGCTTGGCCAGGGCTAATGGCTACACCTTC. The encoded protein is CASSLARANGYTF.

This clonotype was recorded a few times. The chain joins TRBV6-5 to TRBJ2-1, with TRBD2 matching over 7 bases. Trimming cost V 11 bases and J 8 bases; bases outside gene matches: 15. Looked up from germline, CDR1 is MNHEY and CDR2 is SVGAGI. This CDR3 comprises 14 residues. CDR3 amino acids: CAAGRGELLYEQFF. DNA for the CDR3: TGTGCCGCGGGACGGGGGGAGCTACTATATGAGCAGTTCTTC.

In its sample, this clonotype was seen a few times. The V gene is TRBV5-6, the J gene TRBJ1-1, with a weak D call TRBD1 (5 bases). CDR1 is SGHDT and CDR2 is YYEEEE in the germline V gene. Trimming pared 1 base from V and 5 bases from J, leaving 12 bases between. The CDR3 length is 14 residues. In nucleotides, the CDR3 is TGTGCCAGCAGCTTGTCCCCGCAGGGAACTGAAGCTTTCTTT. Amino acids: CASSLSPQGTEAFF.

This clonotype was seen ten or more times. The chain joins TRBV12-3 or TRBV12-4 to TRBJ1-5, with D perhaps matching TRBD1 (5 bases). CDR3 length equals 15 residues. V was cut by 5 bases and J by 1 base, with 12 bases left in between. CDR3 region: CASSPGGGSNQPQHF. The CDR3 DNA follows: TGTGCCAGCAGTCCGGGGGGAGGGAGCAATCAGCCCCAGCATTTT.

The CDR3 reads CASSPPGQGEETQYF. Here the CDR3 DNA reads TGTGCCAGCAGCCCCCCGGGACAGGGGGAAGAGACCCAGTACTTC. This chain joins TRBV7-2 and TRBJ2-5; 11 bases agree with TRBD1. The germline gives CDR1 SGHTA, CDR2 FQGNSA. After removal of 5 bases from V and 3 bases from J, the junction contained 5 bases not matched to a gene. The CDR3 is 15 residues long.

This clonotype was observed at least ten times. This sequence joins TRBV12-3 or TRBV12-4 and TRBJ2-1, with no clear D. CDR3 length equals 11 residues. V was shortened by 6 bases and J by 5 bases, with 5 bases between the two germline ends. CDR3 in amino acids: CASSFDNEQFF. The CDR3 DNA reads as TGTGCCAGCAGCTTCGACAATGAGCAGTTCTTC.